The subject of this entry is one TCR beta chain. Germline V gene data show CDR1 as SGHNT and CDR2 as YENEEA. This CDR3 is 12 amino acids long. Between the trimmed V and J ends, which lost 5 bases and 6 bases, there was a span of 9 bases. This sample was included in a study of blood T cell repertoires in COVID-19. Generated by immunoSEQ multiplex PCR, the TCRdb table keeps only in-frame clones and is missing some. The data show 300,000 to 400,000 clones, 90% seen once. The TCR originated in a man between 60 and 70 years old who had recovered from COVID-19. The sequencing sample was made of PBMCs or T cells enriched from blood (not recorded which). This chain uses TRBV11-3 with TRBJ2-3; D is unclear. CDR3 loop: CASSLVEDTQYF. In nucleotides, the CDR3 is TGTGCCAGCAGCCTGGTTGAGGATACGCAGTATTTT.